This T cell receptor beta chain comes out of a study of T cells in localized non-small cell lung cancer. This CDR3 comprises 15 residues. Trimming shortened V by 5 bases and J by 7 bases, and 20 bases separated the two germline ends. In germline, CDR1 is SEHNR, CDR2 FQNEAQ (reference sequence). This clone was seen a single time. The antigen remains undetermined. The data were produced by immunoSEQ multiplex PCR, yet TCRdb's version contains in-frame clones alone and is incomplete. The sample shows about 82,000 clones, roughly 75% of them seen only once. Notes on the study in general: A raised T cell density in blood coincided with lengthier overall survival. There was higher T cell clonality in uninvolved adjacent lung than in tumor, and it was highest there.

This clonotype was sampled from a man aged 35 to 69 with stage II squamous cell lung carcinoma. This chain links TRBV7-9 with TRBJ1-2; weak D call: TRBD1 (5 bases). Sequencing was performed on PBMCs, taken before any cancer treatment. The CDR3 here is CASSERGRVEGGYTF. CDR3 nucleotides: TGTGCCAGCAGCGAGAGGGGCAGGGTCGAGGGTGGCTACACCTTC.